These 16 T cell receptor beta chains came from one sample sequenced in a study of cytomegalovirus exposure and HLA in healthy donors (dated by TCRdb to the late 2010s). The library came from the immunoSEQ multiplex PCR assay. For the multiplex PCR, a mixture combining 60 forward primers for TCR Vbeta segments and 13 reverse primers for TCR Jbeta segments was used. The immuneACCESS repertoire file appears here via TCRdb, limited to in-frame rearrangements. These files lack a portion of the clones; in checked studies, under half of the deficit traces to unresolved V genes, and the cause of the others is not known. The sample yields about 130,000 clones; less than 80% were counted once. The ten largest make up approximately 1.8% of the sample. Sequencing was done on a sample of PBMCs. The source is a female donor in good health and CMV-seropositive.

The rearrangement links TRBV4-1 to TRBJ2-5; tentatively, D is TRBD1 (6 bases). The germline V gene has CDR1 MGHRA and CDR2 YSYEKL. Deletions cut 1 base from V and 4 bases from J, with 7 bases between. The CDR3 extends over 13 amino acids. In nucleotides, the CDR3 is TGCGCCAGCAGCCAAGCCAGGGGAGAGACCCAGTACTTC. Protein sequence: CASSQARGETQYF.

This sequence joins TRBV6-1 and TRBJ2-5, with D possibly being TRBD1 (5 bases). Germline values: CDR1 MNHNS, CDR2 SASEGT. V shed 5 bases and J shed 1 base, with 14 bases lying between them. The CDR3 covers 15 residues. CDR3 in amino acids: CASSKPTRVQETQYF. CDR3 DNA: TGTGCCAGCAGTAAACCCACCAGGGTCCAAGAGACCCAGTACTTC.

The rearrangement uses TRBV5-1 and TRBJ2-7; 9 nucleotides match TRBD2. CDR1 and CDR2 from the germline V gene are SGHRS and YFSETQ. The V segment lost 7 bases and the J segment 0 bases; nucleotides outside the gene matches: 5. The CDR3 is 14 amino acids. The DNA of the CDR3 is TGCGCCAGCCAGCGGGAGGCGGGCTCCTACGAGCAGTACTTC. This translates into CASQREAGSYEQYF.

The chain carries TRBV6-6 and TRBJ1-2; TRBD1 matches at 10 bases. With V trimmed by 2 bases and J by 6 bases, 6 bases remained unmatched. Germline values: CDR1 MNHNY, CDR2 SVGAGI (reference sequence). CDR3 length: 15 amino acids. The CDR3 protein is CASSYEGTGADGYTF. CDR3 DNA: TGTGCCAGCAGTTACGAGGGGACAGGGGCAGATGGCTACACCTTC.

V gene TRBV7-8 combines with J gene TRBJ2-1; 9 nucleotides line up with TRBD2. J lost 0 bases, V lost 6 bases, and 6 bases had no gene match. Germline CDR1 reads SGHVS; CDR2 reads FQNEAQ. There are 16 residues in the CDR3. The DNA for the CDR3 is TGTGCCAGCAGGTCCAGCGGGGGGCTCTCCTACAATGAGCAGTTCTTC. Amino acids: CASRSSGGLSYNEQFF.

This rearrangement joins TRBV2 to TRBJ2-6; 10 bases are a match to TRBD2. The CDR3 runs to 16 residues. Germline values: CDR1 SNHLY, CDR2 FYNNEI. Losses at the gene ends were 3 bases for V and 2 bases for J; bases not matched to a gene: 1. The CDR3, as DNA: TGTGCCAGCAGTGACGGACTAGCGGCTGGGGCCAACGTCCTGACTTTC. Its translation: CASSDGLAAGANVLTF.

This clone occurred a few times. The rearrangement joins TRBV29-1 to TRBJ2-5; TRBD1 might be the D (5 bases). Near its end, the DNA agrees better with TRBJ2-7, so the J call may be wrong. This CDR3 contains 13 residues. The germline gives CDR1 SQVTM, CDR2 ANQGSEA. The CDR3 DNA reads TGCAGCGTTGAAGACAGGGTGTCCTACGAGCAGTACTTC. This sequence encodes CSVEDRVSYEQYF.

The chain links TRBV14 to TRBJ2-1; 13 bases are shared with TRBD2. The germline V gene has CDR1 SGHDN and CDR2 FVKESK. CDR3 length equals 15 residues. V lost 6 bases to trimming and J lost 7 bases; unmatched junction nucleotides: 6. CDR3 DNA: TGTGCCAGCAGAGAAGGACTAGCGGGGGTGAATGAGCAGTTCTTC. Amino acids: CASREGLAGVNEQFF.

V and J are TRBV14 and TRBJ1-4; 12 bases are a match to TRBD1. The CDR3 covers 15 residues. V shed 5 bases, J shed 7 bases, and the junction held 5 bases outside the gene matches. Germline V lookup: CDR1 SGHDN, CDR2 FVKESK. This CDR3 is CASSIGTGGVEKLFF. For the CDR3, the DNA is TGTGCCAGCAGCATCGGGACAGGGGGCGTTGAAAAACTGTTTTTT.

The V and J genes are TRBV28 and TRBJ1-2; 7 nucleotides match TRBD1. V lost 6 bases, J lost 4 bases, and 14 bases stayed unmatched. CDR3 length: 16 residues. In germline, CDR1 is MDHEN, CDR2 SYDVKM. The CDR3 sequence is CASSLTGKPAGYGYTF. CDR3 sequence (DNA): TGTGCCAGCAGCCTGACAGGGAAACCGGCCGGCTATGGCTACACCTTC.

This clone has more than one count but fewer than ten. V is TRBV7-9 and J is TRBJ2-7; 15 bases line up with TRBD2. The germline V gene encodes CDR1 SEHNR and CDR2 FQNEAQ (reference sequence). Trimming cost V 3 bases and J 6 bases; bases outside gene matches: 3. The CDR3 has 15 amino acids. DNA for the CDR3: TGTGCCAGCAGCTTGGGACTAGCGGGAGGCCTCGAGCAGTACTTC. It translates to CASSLGLAGGLEQYF. The whole variable domain, filled in from reference TRBV7-9 and TRBJ2-7, reads DTGVSQNPRHKITKRGQNVTFRCDPISEHNRLYWYRQTLGQGPEFLTYFQNEAQLEKSRLLSDRFSAERPKGSFSTLEIQRTEQGDSAMYLCASSLGLAGGLEQYFGPGTRLTVT.

This clone was recorded once. The chain combines TRBV7-7 with TRBJ2-6, with 7 nucleotides matching TRBD1. Per the germline V gene, CDR1 is SSHAT and CDR2 is FNYEAQ (reference sequence). V dropped 6 bases and J dropped 4; count of bases not matched to a gene: 18. The CDR3 totals 19 residues. CDR3 loop: CASRYFSAGQVRGANVLTF. CDR3 bases: TGTGCCAGCAGATATTTCTCAGCCGGACAGGTAAGGGGGGCCAACGTCCTGACTTTC.

This clone was picked up a small number of times. The identical CDR3 is also encoded by other nucleotide sequences in the sample. The rearrangement links TRBV7-9 to TRBJ2-5; unclear D gene. The V and J ends lost 5 bases and 2 bases respectively, with 3 bases between them. The CDR3 loop spans 11 amino acids. CDR1 SEHNR and CDR2 FQNEAQ come from the germline V gene (reference sequence). In DNA form, the CDR3 reads TGTGCCAGCAGCCCTCAAGAGACCCAGTACTTC. This codes for CASSPQETQYF. The full variable domain, with the rest looked up from reference TRBV7-9 and TRBJ2-5, is DTGVSQNPRHKITKRGQNVTFRCDPISEHNRLYWYRQTLGQGPEFLTYFQNEAQLEKSRLLSDRFSAERPKGSFSTLEIQRTEQGDSAMYLCASSPQETQYFGPGTRLLVL.

The chain employs TRBV5-4 and TRBJ1-4; weak D call: TRBD1 (5 bases). Trimming cost V 2 bases and J 5 bases, with 10 bases left between them. The V gene's germline CDR1 is SGHNT and CDR2 YYREEE (reference sequence). The CDR3 extends over 14 amino acids. DNA of the CDR3: TGTGCCAGCAGCTTCGGGGGGGAAAATGAAAAACTGTTTTTT. Residues: CASSFGGENEKLFF.

The chain recombines TRBV5-1 with TRBJ2-3; D not resolved. CDR3 size: 15 residues. Germline CDR1 is SGHRS and CDR2 is YFSETQ. V shed 0 bases and J shed 5 bases, with 13 bases lying between them. CDR3 DNA sequence: TGCGCCAGCAGCTTGGCCTGGGCTCCCCAAGATACGCAGTATTTT. Its translation is CASSLAWAPQDTQYF.

This sequence joins TRBV28 and TRBJ2-5; D gene uncertain. The CDR3 spans 12 residues. V was cut by 5 bases and J by 5 bases, with 9 bases left in between. CDR1 MDHEN and CDR2 SYDVKM come from the germline V gene. CDR3 DNA: TGTGCCAGCAGTGTAAATCGGGAGACCCAGTACTTC. Translating it yields CASSVNRETQYF.